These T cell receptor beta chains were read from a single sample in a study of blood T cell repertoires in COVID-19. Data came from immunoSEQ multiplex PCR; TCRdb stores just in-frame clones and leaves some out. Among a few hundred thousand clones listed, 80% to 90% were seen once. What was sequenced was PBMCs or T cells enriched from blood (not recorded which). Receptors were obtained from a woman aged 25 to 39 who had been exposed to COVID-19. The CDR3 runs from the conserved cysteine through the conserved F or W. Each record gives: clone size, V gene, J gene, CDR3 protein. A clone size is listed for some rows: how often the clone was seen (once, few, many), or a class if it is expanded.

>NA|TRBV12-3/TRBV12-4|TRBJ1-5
CASRRGNSQPQHF
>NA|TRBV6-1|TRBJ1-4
CASSEAGTGSNEKLFF
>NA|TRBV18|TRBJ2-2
CASSPTVANTGELFF
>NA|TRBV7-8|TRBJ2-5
CASSFTGSETQYF
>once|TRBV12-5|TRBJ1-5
CASGLGQGGSNQPQHF
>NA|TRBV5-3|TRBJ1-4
CARSASGHPGQGEKLFF
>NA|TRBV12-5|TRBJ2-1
CASGPRRGGGVYGEQFF
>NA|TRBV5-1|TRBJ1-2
CASSLLPTVTNYGYTF
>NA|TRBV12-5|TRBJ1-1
CASGLSPGTVNTEAFF
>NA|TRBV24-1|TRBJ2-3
CATSDSGTGGDTQYF
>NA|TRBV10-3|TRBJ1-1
CAISAREGSEAFF
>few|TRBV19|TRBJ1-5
CASRMDRGRQPQHF
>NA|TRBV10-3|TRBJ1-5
CAISEIGAGQPQHF
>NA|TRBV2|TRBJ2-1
CASSAGVGPSSYNEQFF
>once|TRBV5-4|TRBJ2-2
CASSLASGGGYTGELFF
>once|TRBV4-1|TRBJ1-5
CASSQDRGWQPQHF
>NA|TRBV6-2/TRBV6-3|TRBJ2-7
CASSTRTGPPYEQYF
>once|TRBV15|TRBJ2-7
CATSGPGTRAYEQYF